This T cell receptor beta chain stems from a study of regulatory T cells in long-lasting Graves disease. Germline assignment: CDR1 LGHDT and CDR2 YNNKEL (reference sequence). The CDR3 totals 15 residues. V dropped 4 bases and J dropped 2 bases, with 15 bases sitting between them. In its sample, this clonotype was seen a few times. For TCR beta, libraries came from iRepertoire HTBI primers and Arm-PCR of CDR3 regions. One entry per CDR3 protein results from TCRdb running MiXCR on the multiplex PCR reads. The sample records 400,000 to 500,000 distinct CDR3 sequences, 14% to 15% being singletons. The time point denotes: newly diagnosed GD, antithyroid drugs for less than 3 months. The TCR library was prepared using RNA isolated from PBMCs. A further study also used this sample, focusing on T cells in Graves' hyperthyroidism and ophthalmopathy.

This TCR derives from a woman aged 25 to 39 with Graves disease. The input for sequencing was peripheral blood mononuclear cells (PBMCs), taken at new diagnosis, from a patient treated with antithyroid drugs. The chain is built from TRBV3-1 and TRBJ2-7, with D possibly being TRBD1 or TRBD2 (5 bases each). The CDR3 nucleotides are TGTGCCAGCAGCCTCCAAGGGACCGTACCCTACGAGCAGTACTTC. This gives the protein CASSLQGTVPYEQYF.